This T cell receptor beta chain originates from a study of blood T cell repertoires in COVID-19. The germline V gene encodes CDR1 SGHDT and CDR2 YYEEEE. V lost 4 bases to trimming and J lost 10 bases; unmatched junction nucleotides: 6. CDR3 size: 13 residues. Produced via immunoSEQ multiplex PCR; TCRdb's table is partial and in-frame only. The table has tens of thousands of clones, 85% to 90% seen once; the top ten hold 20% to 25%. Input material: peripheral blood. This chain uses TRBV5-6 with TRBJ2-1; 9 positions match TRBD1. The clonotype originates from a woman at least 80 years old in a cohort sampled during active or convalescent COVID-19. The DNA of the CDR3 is TGTGCCAGCAGCCTAACAGGGGGCGAGGAGCAGTTCTTC. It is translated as CASSLTGGEEQFF.